This entry lists 10 T cell receptor beta chains sequenced from one sample in a study of blood T cell repertoires in COVID-19. The data were produced by immunoSEQ multiplex PCR, yet TCRdb's version contains in-frame clones alone and is incomplete. Of fewer than 600,000 clones in the sample, 70% to 90% were seen once. Material: PBMCs or T cells enriched from blood (not recorded which). The source is a woman aged 40 to 50 who had recovered from COVID-19.

The chain couples TRBV3-1 (or the pseudogene TRBV3-2) to TRBJ1-1, with 12 bases lining up with TRBD1. The V and J ends lost 5 bases and 3 bases, in that order; junction bases with no gene match: 10. This CDR3 spans 17 amino acids. Germline-derived CDR1 and CDR2 are LGHDT and YNNKEL (reference sequence). CDR3 nucleotides: TGTGCCAGCAGCTCCGGGACAGGGGGCAGTCGGGACACTGAAGCTTTCTTT. It specifies CASSSGTGGSRDTEAFF.

The chain employs TRBV5-1 and TRBJ1-6; D perhaps matches TRBD1 (6 bases). CDR1 is SGHRS and CDR2 is YFSETQ in the germline V gene. Trimming pared 2 bases from V and 6 bases from J, leaving 15 bases between. This CDR3 region has 16 residues. The CDR3 bases are TGCGCCAGCAGCTTCGGACAGATCCCCACTAATTCACCCCTCCACTTT. This codes for CASSFGQIPTNSPLHF.

The chain recombines TRBV3-1 (or the pseudogene TRBV3-2) with TRBJ2-5; D not certain. The germline V gene encodes CDR1 LGHDT and CDR2 YNNKEL (reference sequence). The CDR3 totals 13 residues. The V gene lost 4 bases and the J gene lost 5 bases, with 11 bases spanning the gap. The CDR3 spells CASSPRLQETQYF. The CDR3 region has the DNA TGTGCCAGCAGCCCGCGACTCCAGGAGACCCAGTACTTC.

The chain is built from TRBV19 and TRBJ2-5; 11 bases agree with TRBD2. The V gene's germline CDR1 is LNHDA and CDR2 SQIVND (reference sequence). The trim removed 2 bases at V and 4 bases at J, leaving 18 bases unmatched. This CDR3 is 20 amino acids long. The CDR3 here is CASSIRGPEFTSGSGETQYF. CDR3 bases: TGTGCCAGTAGTATACGGGGGCCGGAGTTCACTAGCGGGAGTGGAGAGACCCAGTACTTC.

This sequence joins TRBV10-3 and TRBJ1-3; 10 bases map to TRBD1. CDR3 length equals 15 residues. Germline V gives CDR1 ENHRY, CDR2 SYGVKD. Trimming cost V 11 bases and J 0 bases; bases outside gene matches: 7. The CDR3 nucleotides read TGTGCCGCCTCCGGGACAGGGGACTCTGGAAACACCATATATTTT. This codes for CAASGTGDSGNTIYF.

The gene calls are TRBV30 and TRBJ2-5; D remains unclear. The CDR3 is 11 amino acids. The germline V and J ends were trimmed by 2 bases and 2 bases, with 3 bases remaining between them. Germline V CDR1 and CDR2: GTSNPN, SVGIG (reference sequence). CDR3 DNA: TGTGCCTGGAGTCAGCAAGAGACCCAGTACTTC. Translated, it gives CAWSQQETQYF.

As concerns this clone: A much larger clone lies one base from this, so it may be a read error. V is TRBV7-6 and J is TRBJ1-1; no clear D gene. The CDR3 consists of 13 residues. Germline V CDR1 and CDR2: SGHVS, FNYEAQ. V was pared by 5 bases and J by 0 bases, with 7 bases between. CDR3 DNA: TGTGCCAGCAGCGCCGGGGTGAACACTGAAGCTTTCTTT. Translation gives CASSAGVNTEAFF.

V gene TRBV29-1 combines with J gene TRBJ2-7; 14 nucleotides line up with TRBD2. V lost 4 bases and J lost 5; bases outside the gene matches: 4. Germline V CDR1 and CDR2: SQVTM, ANQGSEA. The CDR3 is made up of 14 amino acids. CDR3 sequence: CSVGTSGRSDEQYF. The CDR3 DNA is TGCAGCGTTGGGACTAGCGGGAGGAGCGACGAGCAGTACTTC.

V is TRBV10-1 and J is TRBJ2-3; 8 bases line up with TRBD2. Germline CDR1 is WNHNN and CDR2 is SYGVQD (reference sequence). The CDR3 loop spans 17 amino acids. J was trimmed by 0 bases and V by 0 bases; bases with no gene match: 5. CDR3 DNA: TGCGCCAGCAGTGAGTCTAGCGGGATCCCTAGCACAGATACGCAGTATTTT. It is translated as CASSESSGIPSTDTQYF.

The J gene is TRBJ1-1, the V gene TRBV11-2; 9 positions match TRBD1. Trimming took 4 bases from V and 5 from J; bases not matched to a gene: 5. Germline lookup yields CDR1 SGHAT and CDR2 FQNNGV. The CDR3 consists of 14 residues. As DNA, the CDR3 is TGTGCCAGCAGCTCTCTGACAGGGGGGACTGAAGCTTTCTTT. Its translation is CASSSLTGGTEAFF.